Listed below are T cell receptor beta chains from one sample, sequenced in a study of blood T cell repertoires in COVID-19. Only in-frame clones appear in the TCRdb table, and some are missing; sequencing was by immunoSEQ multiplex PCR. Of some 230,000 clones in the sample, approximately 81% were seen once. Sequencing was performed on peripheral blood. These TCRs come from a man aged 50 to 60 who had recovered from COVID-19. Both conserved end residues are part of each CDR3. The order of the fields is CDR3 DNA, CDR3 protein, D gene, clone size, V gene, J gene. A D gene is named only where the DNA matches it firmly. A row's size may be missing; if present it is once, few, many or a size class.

TGTGCCAGCAGAGGGACAGGATCCGCCTACGAGCAGTACTTC,CASRGTGSAYEQYF,TRBD1,-,TRBV2,TRBJ2-7
TGTGCCAGTAGTAGCGGCGGGGCGGGAGTCTACAATGAGCAGTTCTTC,CASSSGGAGVYNEQFF,TRBD2,-,TRBV19,TRBJ2-1
TGTGCCAGCAGCTTGGCAACTAACACCGGGGAGCTGTTTTTT,CASSLATNTGELFF,-,few,TRBV5-5,TRBJ2-2
TGTGCCAGCAGCCCCGGCACAGGCCTTCAAGAGACCCAGTACTTC,CASSPGTGLQETQYF,-,-,TRBV14,TRBJ2-5
TGTGCCAGCAGCTTCGTAGACAGGGGCTATGGCTACACCTTC,CASSFVDRGYGYTF,TRBD1,-,TRBV11-2,TRBJ1-2
TGTGCCAGCAGCTCCTTCCTCGCACCGACTGTCGCGGAAAAACTGTTTTTT,CASSSFLAPTVAEKLFF,-,-,TRBV11-2,TRBJ1-4
TGCGCCAGCAGCTTGGAAAGCGGGAGGTGGAATGAGCAGTTCTTC,CASSLESGRWNEQFF,TRBD2,-,TRBV5-1,TRBJ2-1
TGTGCCAGCAGGGAGACAGGGGTGGAGACCCAGTACTTC,CASRETGVETQYF,TRBD1,once,TRBV6-5,TRBJ2-5
TGTGCCAGCAGTAGGGACAGGGATTCACCCCTCCACTTT,CASSRDRDSPLHF,TRBD1,few,TRBV6-5,TRBJ1-6
TGTGCCAGCAGTTTGAAAGCGGGAGGATCCTACGAGCAGTACTTC,CASSLKAGGSYEQYF,TRBD2,-,TRBV28,TRBJ2-7
TGTGCCAGCTCACCACAACACGGGGGGAATGAGCAGTTCTTC,CASSPQHGGNEQFF,TRBD2,-,TRBV18,TRBJ2-1
TGTGCCAGCAGCCCATCGGACGAGCAGTACTTC,CASSPSDEQYF,-,-,TRBV11-2,TRBJ2-7
TGTGCCAGTAGTCTTAGCGGGAGAAAGTCCTACAATGAGCAGTTCTTC,CASSLSGRKSYNEQFF,TRBD2,-,TRBV19,TRBJ2-1
TGTGCCAGCAGCCCCAGCGGGATAAACACCGGGGAGCTGTTTTTT,CASSPSGINTGELFF,TRBD2,-,TRBV5-4,TRBJ2-2
TGTGCTAGTGGTTTGGACAGGGTCGGAAACACCATATATTTT,CASGLDRVGNTIYF,-,-,TRBV12-5,TRBJ1-3
TGTGCCAGCAGTTTACGAGGGACAGGACATTATAGCAATCAGCCCCAGCATTTT,CASSLRGTGHYSNQPQHF,TRBD1,-,TRBV27,TRBJ1-5
TGCAGCGTTGCCCTTCAGAGCGGGAGTGGGTTCGAGCAGTACTTC,CSVALQSGSGFEQYF,TRBD2,-,TRBV29-1,TRBJ2-7
TGTGCCTGGAGTGTACTTCTACGTGAGACCCAGTACTTC,CAWSVLLRETQYF,-,once,TRBV30,TRBJ2-5
TGTGCCAGCAGTTTACGGGGGTTCAGCACAGATACGCAGTATTTT,CASSLRGFSTDTQYF,-,-,TRBV28,TRBJ2-3
TGCGCCAGCAGCCAGACGGGTGCCTACGAGCAGTACTTC,CASSQTGAYEQYF,-,-,TRBV5-1,TRBJ2-7
TGTGCCAGCAGTGATACAGGGAAGAAGACCTACGAGCAGTACTTC,CASSDTGKKTYEQYF,-,-,TRBV6-1,TRBJ2-7
TGTGCCAGCAGCCGCCTTAGGACAGGGAAGGTTGGCAATCAGCCCCAGCATTTT,CASSRLRTGKVGNQPQHF,TRBD1,-,TRBV5-6,TRBJ1-5